This T cell receptor beta chain is drawn from a study of blood T cell repertoires in COVID-19. Overall study: Specimens from acute and convalescent COVID-19 originated in the United States, Italy and Spain. PBMCs, B-cell-depleted T cells, or T cells provided the cDNA or gDNA that made up the material.

In the source study's methods: Reference gene primer amplification yielded estimated nucleated cell counts. Produced via immunoSEQ multiplex PCR; TCRdb's table is partial and in-frame only. V and J calls and clone size are as listed in that table; D and trimming were resolved from the DNA. This table holds about 250,000 clones, 83% found once. This CDR3 comprises 15 residues. The germline gives CDR1 KGHSH, CDR2 LQKENI. The junction had 2 bases not matched to a gene; V was cut back by 2 bases and J by 3 bases. J is TRBJ2-1 and V is TRBV18; 9 nucleotides match TRBD2. This sequence was found in a man aged 35-49 years with active or convalescent COVID-19. Sequenced input: peripheral blood. The CDR3 is CASSPFSGSYNEQFF. In DNA form, the CDR3 reads TGTGCCAGCTCACCATTTAGCGGGAGCTACAATGAGCAGTTCTTC.